One sample yielded the 18 T cell receptor beta chains listed below, sequenced in a study of spatial heterogeneity in lung cancer. Described time point: sample taken at primary tumor resection. Sequencing covered unsorted whole RNA taken from tumor, nontumor lung or frozen PBMC. MiXCR was run by TCRdb on the 5' RACE reads, yielding one entry per CDR3 protein. In the table there are some 87,000 distinct CDR3 sequences, under 9% of which are singletons. The sample here was PBMCs, taken at surgery. Source of these receptors: a male donor with early-stage non-small cell lung cancer.

There are a few counts of this clonotype. The V and J genes are TRBV11-2 and TRBJ2-3; unclear D gene. The CDR3 contains 14 residues. The ends were cut back, 1 base at V and 5 bases at J, with 10 bases in the middle. Germline CDR1 reads SGHAT; CDR2 reads FQNNGV. The CDR3 is CASSLGTQRDTQYF. CDR3 nucleotide sequence: TGTGCCAGCAGCTTAGGGACCCAGCGAGATACGCAGTATTTT.

This clonotype has more than one count but fewer than ten. The gene calls are TRBV4-2 and TRBJ1-6, with 7 bases matching TRBD1. The CDR3 length is 18 residues. The junction had 11 bases not matched to a gene; V was cut back by 0 bases and J by 6 bases. CDR1 and CDR2 from the germline V gene are LGHNA and YNFKEQ. The CDR3 loop is CASSQDPHRGSSNSPLHF. CDR3 DNA sequence: TGTGCCAGCAGCCAAGACCCTCACAGGGGATCGAGTAATTCACCCCTCCACTTT.

This clonotype has at least ten counts. The J gene is TRBJ2-2, the V gene TRBV6-1; D not certain. The CDR3 runs 13 residues. Trimming removed 6 bases from V and 7 bases from J, with 12 bases in between. The germline gives CDR1 MNHNS, CDR2 SASEGT. CDR3 protein: CASRDGWGGELFF. CDR3 coding DNA: TGTGCCAGCAGAGACGGGTGGGGCGGGGAGCTGTTTTTT.

This clonotype has more than one count but fewer than ten. The J gene is TRBJ1-2, the V gene TRBV25-1; possibly TRBD1 for D (6 bases). CDR1 and CDR2 (germline): MGHDK, SYGVNS. Trimming left V 5 bases short and J 7 bases short, with 11 bases between. The CDR3 spans 12 residues. In DNA form, the CDR3 reads TGTGCCAGCAGTCCACAGGGTTTTGGCTACACCTTC. It yields the protein CASSPQGFGYTF.

Concerning this clonotype itself: A read error may explain this, as a much larger clone is one base away. This chain connects TRBV6-5 to TRBJ2-7, with 12 bases aligning to TRBD1. The CDR3 has 13 amino acids. In germline, CDR1 is MNHEY, CDR2 SVGAGI. The trim removed 7 bases at V and 5 bases at J, leaving 3 bases unmatched. The CDR3 DNA sequence: TGTGCCAGCATGGGACAGGGGGCCCACGAGCAGTACTTC. Translation: CASMGQGAHEQYF.

The sample holds a few counts of this clonotype. Here the CDR3 DNA reads TGTGCCAGCAGTTACCCACCGAGGCGTAGACAAGAGACCCAGTACTTC. Protein: CASSYPPRRRQETQYF. This chain uses TRBV6-2 or TRBV6-3 with TRBJ2-5; D not certain. The CDR3 consists of 16 residues. Trimming left V 2 bases short and J 2 bases short, with 15 bases between. From germline, CDR1 is MNHEY and CDR2 SVGEGT.

In DNA form, the CDR3 reads TGTGCCAGCAGCGGCGGGGACAGGGGAATTGAGACCCAGTACTTC. This encodes CASSGGDRGIETQYF. The chain recombines TRBV5-4 with TRBJ2-5; TRBD1 matches at 10 bases. CDR3 size: 15 residues. Trimming took 4 bases from V and 5 from J; bases not matched to a gene: 8. Germline values: CDR1 SGHNT, CDR2 YYREEE (reference sequence).

This clonotype was observed at least ten times. This chain links TRBV2 with TRBJ1-2, with 12 bases fitting TRBD1. The ends lost 6 bases at V and 4 bases at J; junction bases unmatched: 3. Germline values: CDR1 SNHLY, CDR2 FYNNEI. CDR3 length: 14 residues. CDR3 protein: CASSGDRGLYGYTF. The CDR3 DNA follows: TGTGCCAGCAGCGGGGACAGGGGGCTCTATGGCTACACCTTC.

Points on this clonotype: The CDR3 end shows no conserved phenylalanine or tryptophan, and so a read error is likely. CDR3 loop: CSARGSSTGELFL. In DNA, the CDR3 is TGCAGTGCTAGAGGGAGCAGCACCGGGGAGCTGTTTCTT. The V gene is TRBV20-1, the J gene TRBJ2-2; D gene uncertain. CDR1 is DFQATT and CDR2 is SNEGSKA in the germline V gene (reference sequence). V lost 1 base, J lost 4 bases, and 7 bases lay in between. The CDR3 is 13 residues long.

This rearrangement joins TRBV5-4 to TRBJ1-4; TRBD1 might be the D (5 bases). The germline V gene encodes CDR1 SGHNT and CDR2 YYREEE (reference sequence). The CDR3 runs to 15 residues. V was cut by 2 bases and J by 5 bases, with 13 bases left in between. The CDR3 DNA sequence: TGTGCCAGCAGCTTTTACGGGTCAGGGAATGAAAAACTGTTTTTT. Translating it yields CASSFYGSGNEKLFF.

The chain links TRBV20-1 to TRBJ1-6; no definite D call. The CDR3 covers 16 residues. V lost 3 bases to trimming and J lost 3 bases, with 15 bases between them. Germline lookup yields CDR1 DFQATT and CDR2 SNEGSKA (reference sequence). As DNA, the CDR3 is TGCAGTGCTAGGCCCCGGTCTAACGACTATAATTCACCCCTCCACTTT. This gives the protein CSARPRSNDYNSPLHF.

Ten or more counts support this clonotype. The chain links TRBV5-1 to TRBJ1-1; 7 positions agree with TRBD1. With V trimmed by 0 bases and J by 4 bases, 6 bases remained unmatched. Germline V gives CDR1 SGHRS, CDR2 YFSETQ. The CDR3 consists of 15 residues. CDR3 DNA: TGCGCCAGCAGCTTGGCTGGGACAGATCGCACTGAAGCTTTCTTT. Its translation: CASSLAGTDRTEAFF.

V is TRBV19 and J is TRBJ2-1; TRBD2 matches 10 bases. The V segment lost 5 bases and the J segment 9 bases; nucleotides outside the gene matches: 13. This CDR3 spans 16 amino acids. Germline lookup yields CDR1 LNHDA and CDR2 SQIVND (reference sequence). The CDR3 is CASSPRGAGGPGEQFF. CDR3 nucleotide sequence: TGTGCCAGTAGTCCTCGAGGAGCGGGAGGGCCTGGTGAGCAGTTCTTC.

In its sample, this clonotype was seen many times. The chain employs TRBV28 and TRBJ1-5; 7 bases align to TRBD1. The CDR3 sequence is 16 residues long. Germline loops: CDR1 MDHEN, CDR2 SYDVKM. V was clipped by 2 bases and J by 5 bases; unmatched bases: 9. CDR3 bases: TGTGCCAGCAGTTTAATTGGGAGGGGGCAGGATCAGCCCCAGCATTTT. This translates into CASSLIGRGQDQPQHF.

The CDR3 DNA follows: TGTGCCAGCAGCCAAGAGACTAGCGGGAGGGAGACCCAGTACTTC. Amino acid sequence: CASSQETSGRETQYF. The chain recombines TRBV4-2 with TRBJ2-5, with 13 positions matching TRBD2. The CDR3 is 15 residues long. Germline CDR1 reads LGHNA; CDR2 reads YNFKEQ. Trimming took 0 bases from V and 5 from J; bases not matched to a gene: 0.

Many counts were recorded for this clonotype. This chain joins TRBV20-1 and TRBJ1-1; D remains unclear. The germline V gene encodes CDR1 DFQATT and CDR2 SNEGSKA (reference sequence). The CDR3 has 13 amino acids. Here the CDR3 reads CIYPPDSGTEAFF. DNA of the CDR3: TGCATTTATCCCCCGGATTCCGGCACTGAAGCTTTCTTT.

The table lists this clonotype with a few counts. The V gene is TRBV18, the J gene TRBJ1-4; no clear D. Per germline, CDR1 KGHSH and CDR2 LQKENI. The CDR3 runs 13 residues. V shed 3 bases and J shed 4 bases, with 6 bases lying between them. CDR3 sequence: CASSPRLNEKLFF. The CDR3 DNA reads TGTGCCAGCTCACCGCGACTTAATGAAAAACTGTTTTTT.

The CDR3 here is CASSLRAAANTGELFF. CDR3 DNA: TGCGCCAGCAGCTTGAGGGCAGCCGCGAACACCGGGGAGCTGTTTTTT. The chain recombines TRBV5-1 with TRBJ2-2; D gene uncertain. The CDR3 sequence is 16 residues long. Between the trimmed V and J ends, which lost 1 base and 0 bases, there was a span of 10 bases. CDR1 and CDR2 from the germline V gene are SGHRS and YFSETQ.